These 12 T cell receptor beta chains were all obtained from the same sample, sequenced in a study of metastatic and nonmetastatic thyroid tumors. Each patient went into thyroid surgery without having received any treatment. From the PCR reads, TCRdb re-called clones with MiXCR. The sample carries tens of thousands of clones, approximately 18% recorded once. The specimen sequenced was blood. These receptors all come from a male donor with papillary thyroid cancer or a benign thyroid nodule (not recorded which). Some clones in this sample may be carry-over from other donors' samples.

This clone was counted between two and nine times. J is TRBJ1-2 and V is TRBV5-1, with D possibly TRBD1 on 5 matching bases. The CDR3 covers 12 residues. V was shortened by 4 bases and J by 4 bases, with 8 bases between the two germline ends. CDR1 is SGHRS and CDR2 is YFSETQ in the germline V gene. In DNA form, the CDR3 reads TGCGCCAGCAGCGGGGCAGGCTATGGCTACACCTTC. Its translation: CASSGAGYGYTF.

This clone has ten or more counts. J is TRBJ2-5 and V is TRBV9; 10 bases line up with TRBD1. This CDR3 is 14 amino acids long. V was pared by 4 bases and J by 3 bases, with 3 bases of the junction left unmatched. Germline CDR1 SGDLS, CDR2 YYNGEE. CDR3 bases: TGTGCCAGCAGCCCAGGGACAGGGGAAGAGACCCAGTACTTC. Translated, it gives CASSPGTGEETQYF.

This clone was found many times. The sample carries other DNA sequences with the same CDR3. The chain recombines TRBV20-1 with TRBJ2-5, with D unresolved. The germline V gene has CDR1 DFQATT and CDR2 SNEGSKA (reference sequence). The CDR3 is 15 residues long. The V gene lost 2 bases and the J gene lost 5 bases, with 18 bases spanning the gap. The CDR3 region is CSARYAFTTQETQYF. CDR3 in DNA: TGCAGTGCTAGATACGCCTTTACTACTCAGGAGACCCAGTACTTC.

This clone was recorded many times. V and J are TRBV7-3 and TRBJ1-2, with D perhaps TRBD1 (5 bases). Germline V gene data show CDR1 as SGHTA and CDR2 as FQGTGA. The V end was cut by 4 bases, the J end by 8 bases, with 17 bases between. This CDR3 comprises 14 residues. In nucleotides, the CDR3 is TGTGCCAGCAGCTCCACTACAGGAGTGGAAGGCTACACCTTC. Amino acids: CASSSTTGVEGYTF.

With respect to this clone: This may come from a read error, since a much larger clone is one base off. The J gene is TRBJ2-3, the V gene TRBV13, with D perhaps being TRBD1 or TRBD2 (6 bases each). The germline V gene encodes CDR1 PRHDT and CDR2 FYEKMQ (reference sequence). CDR3 length: 15 amino acids. The CDR3, as DNA: TGTGCCAGCATCTTAGTAGGGGGGACCACAGATACGCAGTATTTT. This encodes CASILVGGTTDTQYF.

V and J are TRBV20-1 and TRBJ1-2; no clear D. The V end was cut by 2 bases, the J end by 12 bases, with 13 bases between. Germline V gene sequence: CDR1 DFQATT, CDR2 SNEGSKA (reference sequence). The CDR3 has 11 residues. Here the CDR3 reads CSARMGFGDTF. CDR3 coding DNA: TGCAGTGCTAGAATGGGATTCGGCGACACCTTC.

This clone appeared many times. Relative to the germline gene, one junction end is altered; a read error may explain this. V and J are TRBV7-7 and TRBJ2-1; 14 nucleotides line up with TRBD2. Germline values: CDR1 SSHAT, CDR2 FNYEAQ (reference sequence). The CDR3 spans 15 residues. The CDR3 sequence is CASSPTSGRVDEQFF. DNA of the CDR3: TGTGCTAGCAGCCCGACTAGCGGGAGGGTGGATGAGCAGTTCTTC.

At least ten counts were recorded for this clone. The CDR3 sequence: CASSLRGVSYGYTF. The CDR3 DNA sequence: TGTGCCAGCAGCTTGCGAGGGGTTAGCTATGGCTACACCTTC. The V and J genes are TRBV5-6 and TRBJ1-2; possibly TRBD1 for D (5 bases). Trimming removed 1 base at V and 4 bases at J, with 11 bases between. Germline V gene data show CDR1 as SGHDT and CDR2 as YYEEEE. The CDR3 totals 14 residues.

This clone was picked up many times. The V gene is TRBV29-1, the J gene TRBJ1-1; 9 nucleotides agree with TRBD1. CDR1 and CDR2 (germline): SQVTM, ANQGSEA. This CDR3 has 13 amino acids. After removal of 4 bases from V and 6 bases from J, the junction contained 6 bases not matched to a gene. Here the CDR3 DNA reads TGCAGCGTTGGAGACAGGGGGAGGGCTGAAGCTTTCTTT. It codes for CSVGDRGRAEAFF.

The V call is TRBV6-1, the J call TRBJ2-7; D is possibly TRBD1 or TRBD2 (5 bases each). From germline, CDR1 is MNHNS and CDR2 SASEGT. V lost 5 bases and J lost 1, with 18 bases in between. The CDR3 is made up of 16 amino acids. CDR3 sequence reads: CASSNPRGGPSYEQYF. The DNA for the CDR3 is TGTGCCAGCAGTAACCCCCGGGGCGGTCCGTCCTACGAGCAGTACTTC.

This clone appeared a few times. This may stem from a read error, because a much larger clone lies one nucleotide away. V is TRBV12-5 and J is TRBJ2-1; D gene ambiguous. The germline V and J ends were trimmed by 1 base and 8 bases, with 9 bases remaining between them. This CDR3 comprises 13 residues. The germline V gene has CDR1 LGHNT and CDR2 FRNRAP. CDR3 coding DNA: TGTGCTAGTGGTTTGGACCCAAGTCATGAGCAGTTCTTC. Its protein product is CASGLDPSHEQFF. Complete variable domain (other parts from reference TRBV12-5 and TRBJ2-1): DARVTQTPRHKVTEMGQEVTMRCQPILGHNTVFWYRQTMMQGLELLAYFRNRAPLDDSGMPKDRFSAEMPDATLATLKIQPSEPRDSAVYFCASGLDPSHEQFFGPGTRLTVL.

The rearrangement uses TRBV6-1 and TRBJ1-2; TRBD1 aligns across 9 bases. CDR3 length: 14 amino acids. CDR1 is MNHNS, CDR2 SASEGT, per germline. V was clipped by 4 bases and J by 4 bases; unmatched bases: 4. CDR3 protein: CASSVRDRAYGYTF. The CDR3 DNA sequence: TGTGCCAGCAGTGTACGGGACAGGGCCTATGGCTACACCTTC.